This TCR beta chain originates from a study of blood T cell repertoires in COVID-19. In the study's own analysis: Amplification from reference gene primers served as the basis for estimated nucleated cell counts. TCRdb keeps only in-frame clones here, not all; method: immunoSEQ multiplex PCR. The D gene and trimming were derived from the DNA, and the V and J assignments and clone size from that table. Of approximately 70,000 clones in the sample, about 91% are singletons; the top ten hold around 13%. This receptor was identified in a human donor with active COVID-19. The donor label of this sample is uncertain. Specimen: peripheral blood.

This chain's CDR3 is CSVEDPNRGNEKLFF. As DNA, the CDR3 is TGCAGCGTTGAAGATCCAAACAGGGGAAATGAAAAACTGTTTTTT. The chain couples TRBV29-1 to TRBJ1-4, with TRBD1 matching 7 bases. Germline V gene data show CDR1 as SQVTM and CDR2 as ANQGSEA. V was pared by 0 bases and J by 5 bases, with 6 bases of the junction left unmatched. This CDR3 is 15 amino acids long.